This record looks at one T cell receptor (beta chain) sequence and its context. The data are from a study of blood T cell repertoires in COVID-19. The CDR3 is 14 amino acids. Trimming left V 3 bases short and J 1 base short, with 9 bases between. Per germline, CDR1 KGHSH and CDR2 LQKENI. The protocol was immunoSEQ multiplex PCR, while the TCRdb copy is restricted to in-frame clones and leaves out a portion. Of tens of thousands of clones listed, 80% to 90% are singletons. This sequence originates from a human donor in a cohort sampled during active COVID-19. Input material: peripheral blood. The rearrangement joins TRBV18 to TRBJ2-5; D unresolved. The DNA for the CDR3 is TGTGCCAGCTCACCGGGCAGAGTCCAAGAGACCCAGTACTTC. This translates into CASSPGRVQETQYF.